This T cell receptor (beta chain) comes out of a study of T-cell memory formation after mild COVID-19. Whole-study findings and limits: Pre-infection memory held some responding clones, suggesting pre-existing cross-reactive T cells responded.

Germline trimming cut 0 bases from V and 5 bases from J; bases unmatched to any gene: 10. Per germline, CDR1 LNHNV and CDR2 YYDKDF (reference sequence). The CDR3 runs 19 residues. Via MiXCR, TCRdb re-called the 5' RACE reads, giving one row per CDR3 protein. This sample yields 350,000 or so distinct CDR3 sequences, of which under 25% are seen a single time; under 15% belongs to the top ten. This clonotype has only one observation. Its antigen is still unknown. The sample taken for sequencing was PBMCs or a T cell subset sorted from them (not recorded which). The V and J genes are TRBV15 and TRBJ2-1; 13 bases line up with TRBD2. This TCR came from an adult woman who had mild COVID-19 (a few samples of this study predate the infection). Cell type and time point are not known. The CDR3 region has the DNA TGTGCCACCAGCAGAGAAATACTAGCGGGGGGGTATCGTGACAATGAGCAGTTCTTC. Its translation: CATSREILAGGYRDNEQFF. Variable domain in full (rest from reference TRBV15 and TRBJ2-1): DAMVIQNPRYQVTQFGKPVTLSCSQTLNHNVMYWYQQKSSQAPKLLFHYYDKDFNNEADTPDNFQSRRPNTSFCFLDIRSPGLGDTAMYLCATSREILAGGYRDNEQFFGPGTRLTVL.